Described below is a single TCR beta chain sequence and its context. Antigen specificity is unknown. PCR was performed using 60 Vbeta and 13 Jbeta primers. Measured with immunoSEQ multiplex PCR; TCRdb has only the in-frame clones, and not every one. The table for this sample gives 55,000 to 85,000 clones. Germline CDR1 reads MNHEY; CDR2 reads SVGAGI. The CDR3 runs 12 residues. V gave up 7 bases and J gave up 7 bases, with 11 bases separating them. The sample is drawn from a study of cytomegalovirus exposure and HLA in healthy donors. Study background: Among 150 million to 200 million T cells, an earlier analysis found 120 million or so unique TCR beta sequences. Within the Caucasian-associated ancestry cluster were around 81% of the roughly 400 genotyped donors.

General study findings and limits: Available immune exposure information covered CMV serostatus only.

The origin of this receptor is a woman aged 25 to 45 in good health and CMV-seronegative. The sequenced sample consisted of PBMCs. V is TRBV6-5 and J is TRBJ2-1; D is possibly TRBD2 (6 bases). The CDR3 sequence is CASIGGMNEQFF. The CDR3 nucleotides read TGTGCCAGCATTGGGGGGATGAATGAGCAGTTCTTC.